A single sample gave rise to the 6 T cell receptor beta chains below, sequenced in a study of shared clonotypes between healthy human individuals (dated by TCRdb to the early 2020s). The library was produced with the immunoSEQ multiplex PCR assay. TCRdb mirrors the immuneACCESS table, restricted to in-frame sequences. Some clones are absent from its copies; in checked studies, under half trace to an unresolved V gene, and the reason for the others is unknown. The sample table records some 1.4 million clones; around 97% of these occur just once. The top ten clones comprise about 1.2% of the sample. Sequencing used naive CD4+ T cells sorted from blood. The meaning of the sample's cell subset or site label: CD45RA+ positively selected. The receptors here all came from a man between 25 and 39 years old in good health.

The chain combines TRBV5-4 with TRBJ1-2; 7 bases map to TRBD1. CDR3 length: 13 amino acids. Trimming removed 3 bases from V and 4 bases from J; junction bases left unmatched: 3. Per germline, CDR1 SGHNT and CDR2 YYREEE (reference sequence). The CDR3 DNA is TGTGCCAGCAGCTCGGGACAGCGCTATGGCTACACCTTC. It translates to CASSSGQRYGYTF.

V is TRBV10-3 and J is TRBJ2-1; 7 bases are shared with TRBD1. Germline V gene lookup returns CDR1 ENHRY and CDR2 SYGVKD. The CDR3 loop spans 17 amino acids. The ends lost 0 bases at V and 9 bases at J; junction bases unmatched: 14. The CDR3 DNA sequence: TGTGCCATCAGTGAGTCGAATTCAGGACAGGTTGCCACTGAGCAGTTCTTC. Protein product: CAISESNSGQVATEQFF.

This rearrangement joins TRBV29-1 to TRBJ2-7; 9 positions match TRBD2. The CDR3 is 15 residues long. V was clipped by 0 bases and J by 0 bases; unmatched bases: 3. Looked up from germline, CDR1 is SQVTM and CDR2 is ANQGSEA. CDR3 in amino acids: CSVEDPTSGSYEQYF. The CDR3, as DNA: TGCAGCGTTGAAGATCCGACTAGCGGCTCCTACGAGCAGTACTTC.

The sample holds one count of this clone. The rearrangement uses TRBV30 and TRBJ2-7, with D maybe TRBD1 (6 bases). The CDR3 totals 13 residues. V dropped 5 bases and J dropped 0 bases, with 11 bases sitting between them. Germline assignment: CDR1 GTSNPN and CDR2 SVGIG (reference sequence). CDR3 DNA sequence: TGTGCCTGGGCCGGGACACTCTCCTACGAGCAGTACTTC. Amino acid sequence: CAWAGTLSYEQYF.

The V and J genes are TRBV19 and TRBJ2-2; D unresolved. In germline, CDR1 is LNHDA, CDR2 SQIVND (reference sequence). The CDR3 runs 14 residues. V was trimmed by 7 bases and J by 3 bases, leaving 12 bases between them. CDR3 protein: CASTSTTYTGELFF. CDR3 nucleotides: TGTGCCAGTACCTCGACCACATACACCGGGGAGCTGTTTTTT. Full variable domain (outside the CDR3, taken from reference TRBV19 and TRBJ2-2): DGGITQSPKYLFRKEGQNVTLSCEQNLNHDAMYWYRQDPGQGLRLIYYSQIVNDFQKGDIAEGYSVSREKKESFPLTVTSAQKNPTAFYLCASTSTTYTGELFFGEGSRLTVL.

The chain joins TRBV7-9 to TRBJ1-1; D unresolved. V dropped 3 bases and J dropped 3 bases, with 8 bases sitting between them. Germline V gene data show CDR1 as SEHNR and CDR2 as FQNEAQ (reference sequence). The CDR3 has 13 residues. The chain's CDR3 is CASSLEVDTEAFF. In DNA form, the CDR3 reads TGTGCCAGCAGCTTGGAGGTGGACACTGAAGCTTTCTTT.